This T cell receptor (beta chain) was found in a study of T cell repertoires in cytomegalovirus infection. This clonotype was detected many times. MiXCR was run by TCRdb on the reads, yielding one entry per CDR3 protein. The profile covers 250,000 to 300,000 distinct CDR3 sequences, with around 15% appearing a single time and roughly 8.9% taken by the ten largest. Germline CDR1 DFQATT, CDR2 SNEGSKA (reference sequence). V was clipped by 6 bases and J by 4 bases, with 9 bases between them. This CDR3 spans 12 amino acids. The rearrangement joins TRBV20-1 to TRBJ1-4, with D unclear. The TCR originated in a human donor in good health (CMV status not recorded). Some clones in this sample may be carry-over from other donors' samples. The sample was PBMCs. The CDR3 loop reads CSAVDLNEKLFF. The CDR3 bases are TGCAGTGCCGTTGACCTTAATGAAAAACTGTTTTTT.